Listed below are T cell receptor beta chains from one sample, sequenced in a study of blood T cell repertoires in COVID-19. The repertoire was sequenced with immunoSEQ multiplex PCR; TCRdb's copy has only in-frame clones and lacks some. The sample lists 140,000 or so clones, 75% to 90% occurring once. The source material was peripheral blood. The receptor set was obtained from a woman in her fifties or sixties with active COVID-19. Both conserved end residues are part of each CDR3. A D gene is named only where the DNA matches it firmly. Only part of the rows carry a size: once, few, many, or a class if the clone is expanded.

cdr3_nt cdr3_aa v_call d_call cdr3_length clone_size j_call
TGTGCCAGCAGTCGCAGAATTAGACTAGCGGCCTCCTACAATGAGCAGTTCTTC CASSRRIRLAASYNEQFF TRBV2 TRBD2 18 . TRBJ2-1
TGTGCCAGCAGTTCCCACAGGACAGGGGTCTTGGGGAAACTGTTTTTT CASSSHRTGVLGKLFF TRBV27 TRBD1 16 . TRBJ1-4
TGTGCCAGTGCACAGGGGGCTTGGTCTGGAAACACCATATATTTT CASAQGAWSGNTIYF TRBV19 TRBD1 15 . TRBJ1-3
TGTGCCAGCAGCTCGGGACTTACGAACACCGGGGAGCTGTTTTTT CASSSGLTNTGELFF TRBV5-8 . 15 . TRBJ2-2
TGTGCCAGTAACTCCCCCAGGTACTATGGCTACACCTTC CASNSPRYYGYTF TRBV19 . 13 once TRBJ1-2
TGTGCCAGCAGTGAAGTCCCTAGCGGCTACACCGGGGAGCTGTTTTTT CASSEVPSGYTGELFF TRBV2 TRBD2 16 . TRBJ2-2
TGTGCCACCAGCAGAGAGGAGGGACTTAGGACAGATACGCAGTATTTT CATSREEGLRTDTQYF TRBV15 . 16 few TRBJ2-3
TGCGCCAGCAGCCAGACAGGGACAGGGAACACTGAAGCTTTCTTT CASSQTGTGNTEAFF TRBV4-1 TRBD1 15 . TRBJ1-1
TGTGCCAGCAGCTTAGTTCTAGCGGGAGCGGAGACCCAGTACTTC CASSLVLAGAETQYF TRBV7-2 TRBD2 15 once TRBJ2-5
TGTGCTAGCAGCTTTGGGAGGGAGGACACCATATATTTT CASSFGREDTIYF TRBV7-7 . 13 few TRBJ1-3
TGTGCCAGCAGTTACCCCCGGGTAAGAGAGGATACGCAGTATTTT CASSYPRVREDTQYF TRBV6-8 . 15 once TRBJ2-3
TGTGCCAGCAGACCCACTAGTATCTACGAGCAGTACTTC CASRPTSIYEQYF TRBV27 . 13 . TRBJ2-7
TGTGCCAGCAGCTTAGCGGGAGGGGCTGGGTATGGCTACACCTTC CASSLAGGAGYGYTF TRBV7-2 . 15 . TRBJ1-2
TGTGCCAGTAGTAAATCAGGGGTAGGGGCCTACGAGCAGTACTTC CASSKSGVGAYEQYF TRBV19 . 15 . TRBJ2-7
TGTGCCAGCAGCCCTCTTCAGGGGGAGGTGGAGGAGTACTTC CASSPLQGEVEEYF TRBV3-1/TRBV3-2 . 14 . TRBJ2-7
TGTGCCAGCAGCCCTCGACGGAGCTCCTACGAGCAGTACTTC CASSPRRSSYEQYF TRBV7-9 . 14 . TRBJ2-7
TGTGCCAGCAGCTTAGGCGGGCGCAGGAATGGCTACACCTTC CASSLGGRRNGYTF TRBV7-8 . 14 few TRBJ1-2
TGTGCCAGTACCGGGACTACCTCAAGGGCGGCAGATACGCAGTATTTT CASTGTTSRAADTQYF TRBV28 TRBD2 16 once TRBJ2-3
TGTGCCAGCAGTTTTGCGGGGAGGGACACAGATACGCAGTATTTT CASSFAGRDTDTQYF TRBV28 TRBD2 15 . TRBJ2-3
TGTGCCACCTACTCAGGGGGGCGCGGTAACTATGGCTACACCTTC CATYSGGRGNYGYTF TRBV3-1/TRBV3-2 TRBD1 15 . TRBJ1-2
TGTGCCAGCAGTTTGGAAATCGGGAGCGGGAGCTACAATGAGCAGTTCTTC CASSLEIGSGSYNEQFF TRBV28 TRBD2 17 . TRBJ2-1
TGTGCCAGCTCGATAATGTCCCTAGCGGCTAGTAATGAGCAGTTCTTC CASSIMSLAASNEQFF TRBV28 TRBD2 16 . TRBJ2-1
TGTGCCAGTAGGCCCGGACAGGTAACTTTGAACACTGAAGCTTTCTTT CASRPGQVTLNTEAFF TRBV19 TRBD1 16 . TRBJ1-1
TGTGCCAGCAGTTACCTAGCGGGAGATAACCAAGAGACCCAGTACTTC CASSYLAGDNQETQYF TRBV6-2/TRBV6-3 TRBD2 16 . TRBJ2-5
TGTGCCAGCAGCTTAGTACATCCGAACACTGAAGCTTTCTTT CASSLVHPNTEAFF TRBV7-8 . 14 . TRBJ1-1
TGTGCCAGCAGCTCCGGGGAGAGGTGGGGCACTGAAGCTTTCTTT CASSSGERWGTEAFF TRBV7-9 . 15 . TRBJ1-1
TGTGCCAGTAGTAGTAAAACACCCCTCCACTTT CASSSKTPLHF TRBV19 . 11 . TRBJ1-6
TGTGCCATCAGCCCCCAAACTAGCGGGAGGAGTGAGCAGTTCTTC CAISPQTSGRSEQFF TRBV10-3 TRBD2 15 . TRBJ2-1
TGTGCCAGCAGTACCCCCCTCCTATGGCGGGGCTACACCTTC CASSTPLLWRGYTF TRBV2 . 14 . TRBJ1-2
TGTGCCAGCTCACCCGATTCGCAGGGGAGCTATGGCTACACCTTC CASSPDSQGSYGYTF TRBV18 . 15 . TRBJ1-2
TGTGCCAGCTCACCCCTTTATGGGCAGGGTGAAAAAAACATTCAGTACTTC CASSPLYGQGEKNIQYF TRBV18 . 17 . TRBJ2-4
TGTGCCAGCTCACCAAAACAGATGAACAATGAGCAGTTCTTC CASSPKQMNNEQFF TRBV18 . 14 once TRBJ2-1
TGTGCCAGCAGTTCGACAGGGGCTTGGGAAAGGTACTTC CASSSTGAWERYF TRBV12-3/TRBV12-4 TRBD1 13 . TRBJ2-7
TGTGCCAGCAGCTTAGCGGCCGAGGCAGGGGGATACGAGCAGTACTTC CASSLAAEAGGYEQYF TRBV7-6 TRBD1 16 . TRBJ2-7
TGTGCCAGCAGCTTAACAAAGTCAAACACTGAAGCTTTCTTT CASSLTKSNTEAFF TRBV11-1 . 14 . TRBJ1-1
TGTGCCAGCAGCTCGTCCGTCGGCGGGGCCCCAGATACGCAGTATTTT CASSSSVGGAPDTQYF TRBV7-3 . 16 . TRBJ2-3
TGTGCCAGCAGCCCAACAGGGCAGAAGCATTCACCCCTCCACTTT CASSPTGQKHSPLHF TRBV7-2 . 15 . TRBJ1-6
TGTGCCAGTAGTCCTGACCCCGCAGGGCCTGGGGAGCAGTACTTC CASSPDPAGPGEQYF TRBV19 . 15 once TRBJ2-7
TGTGCCAGCAGTCACAGGGTAAGGTCCTACGAGCAGTACTTC CASSHRVRSYEQYF TRBV2 . 14 . TRBJ2-7
TGTGCCAGCAGCCAAGTTCTGGGCGGGAGGGCCGCAGAGACCCAGTACTTC CASSQVLGGRAAETQYF TRBV4-2 TRBD2 17 . TRBJ2-5
TGTGCCAGCGGGGGCCGCTACGAGCAGTACTTC CASGGRYEQYF TRBV12-3/TRBV12-4 . 11 . TRBJ2-7
TGTGCCAGCAGCCCTAAGACCGGGACTAGCGGTTACAATGAGCAGTTCTTC CASSPKTGTSGYNEQFF TRBV12-1 . 17 . TRBJ2-1
TGTGCCAGCAGCTCCGGGGAAGACTATGGCTACACCTTC CASSSGEDYGYTF TRBV2 . 13 . TRBJ1-2
TGTGCCTGGAGTGTTTCGAGCTCCTACGAGCAGTACTTC CAWSVSSSYEQYF TRBV30 . 13 . TRBJ2-7
TGTGCCAGCAGCTTAGGAATGTCGTGGGGACTAGCGACCTACGAGCAGTACTTC CASSLGMSWGLATYEQYF TRBV11-2 TRBD2 18 . TRBJ2-7
TGTGCCAGCAGCTTAGCTCGGCGTATGCGGGAGGGTTCCTACGAGCAGTACTTC CASSLARRMREGSYEQYF TRBV7-2 TRBD2 18 . TRBJ2-7
TGTGCTAGTGGTTTGGTACGAGCCGGAGGAAGGGGAGGAGGAGGTAGAGATACGCAGTATTTT CASGLVRAGGRGGGGRDTQYF TRBV12-5 . 21 . TRBJ2-3
TGTGCCAGCAGAACTCATAGCGGGAGGCGGGAGACCCAGTACTTC CASRTHSGRRETQYF TRBV7-2 TRBD2 15 . TRBJ2-5
TGCGCCAGCAGCTTAGGCGCTACAGGGGCAGATACGCAGTATTTT CASSLGATGADTQYF TRBV5-1 TRBD1 15 . TRBJ2-3
TGTGCCAGCAGCGTAGCTGGGACTAGGGGACAAGAGACCCAGTACTTC CASSVAGTRGQETQYF TRBV9 TRBD2 16 . TRBJ2-5
TGTGCCAGCTCACCATCGGGGTACGGGGAATCGAACACTGAAGCTTTCTTT CASSPSGYGESNTEAFF TRBV18 . 17 . TRBJ1-1
TGTGCCAGCAGCCCCCGAACAGCGGAGGCCTACAATGAGCAGTTCTTC CASSPRTAEAYNEQFF TRBV5-4 . 16 . TRBJ2-1
TGTGCCAGCAGTTTTAGGGGGAACGGGGAGCTGTTTTTT CASSFRGNGELFF TRBV27 . 13 . TRBJ2-2